This TCR beta chain originates from a study of OX40 agonist ivuxolimab in advanced cancers. Study-wide background: Prior anti-PD-1, anti-PD-L1 or anti-CTLA-4 therapy was allowed; approximately 40% had some.

Measured with immunoSEQ multiplex PCR; TCRdb has only the in-frame clones, and not every one. The repertoire includes 70,000 or so clones, about 94% of them detected once, and around 7.3% sits in the top ten. Remarks on this clone: No antigen is known for it.

Points from the study as a whole: It was also the case that some nonresponders had low normalized T-cell clonal expansion.

The source of this sequence is an adult with an advanced solid tumor such as melanoma, head and neck, liver or kidney cancer. This specimen was CD4+ or CD8+ T cells sorted from blood, taken in a trial of the OX40 agonist ivuxolimab.

CDR3 protein: CAWSERGAGYEQYF. In DNA, the CDR3 is TGTGCCTGGAGCGAGAGAGGGGCCGGCTACGAGCAGTACTTC. The chain carries TRBV30 and TRBJ2-7; tentatively, D is TRBD1 or TRBD2 (5 bases each). V gave up 3 bases and J gave up 3 bases, with 15 bases separating them. This CDR3 is built from 14 residues. The germline V gene has CDR1 GTSNPN and CDR2 SVGIG (reference sequence).